One and the same sample provided the 17 T cell receptor beta chains below, sequenced in a study of PD-L1 blockade in urothelial cancer. Clones were sequenced by immunoSEQ multiplex PCR, and TCRdb holds only the in-frame ones, with some missing. The repertoire holds fewer than 45,000 clones, with around 80% as singletons. Sequenced material: PBMCs, taken around atezolizumab (anti-PD-L1) treatment. These receptors all come from a man between 70 and 80 years old with urothelial cancer.

V gene TRBV7-8 combines with J gene TRBJ2-3; D possibly corresponds to TRBD1 (6 bases). The germline gives CDR1 SGHVS, CDR2 FQNEAQ. CDR3 size: 14 residues. V lost 5 bases to trimming and J lost 0 bases, with 9 bases between them. Here the CDR3 reads CASSQGPSTDTQYF. The CDR3 DNA is TGTGCCAGCAGCCAGGGGCCTAGCACAGATACGCAGTATTTT.

The chain recombines TRBV10-3 with TRBJ1-2, with 7 bases identical to TRBD1. The CDR3 extends over 15 amino acids. Germline-derived CDR1 and CDR2 are ENHRY and SYGVKD. V trimming: 0 bases; J trimming: 5 bases; junction bases outside the gene matches: 6. CDR3 residues: CAISESTATGYGYTF. The CDR3 region has the DNA TGTGCCATCAGTGAGTCCACGGCGACAGGGTATGGCTACACCTTC.

This clone is a singleton in its sample. This chain uses TRBV5-4 with TRBJ2-2, with 8 bases that match TRBD1. This CDR3 is built from 15 residues. Germline-derived CDR1 and CDR2 are SGHNT and YYREEE (reference sequence). V shed 3 bases, J shed 4 bases, and the junction held 5 bases outside the gene matches. The CDR3 sequence is CASSSRDRPTGELFF. CDR3 DNA: TGTGCCAGCAGCTCCCGGGACAGGCCCACCGGGGAGCTGTTTTTT.

The V gene is TRBV5-8, the J gene TRBJ2-1, with 8 positions matching TRBD2. Trimming cost V 0 bases and J 3 bases; bases outside gene matches: 5. The germline gives CDR1 SGHTS, CDR2 YDEGEE. This CDR3 contains 16 residues. CDR3 amino acids: CASSLGQGTSYNEQFF. The CDR3 bases are TGTGCCAGCAGCTTGGGGCAGGGGACTAGCTACAATGAGCAGTTCTTC.

The chain carries TRBV10-3 and TRBJ2-7; 10 nucleotides match TRBD2. V shed 10 bases and J 6 bases; nucleotides not matched to a gene: 15. CDR1 is ENHRY and CDR2 is SYGVKD in the germline V gene. The CDR3 sequence is 15 residues long. Here the CDR3 DNA reads TGTGCCACCCGGACTAGCGGTCCCCTCCCTTCCGAGCAGTACTTC. Protein: CATRTSGPLPSEQYF.

In this sample, this clone turned up a few times. This sequence joins TRBV30 and TRBJ2-7; D is ambiguous. Deletions cut 6 bases from V and 0 bases from J, with 12 bases between. The CDR3 extends over 13 amino acids. CDR1 and CDR2 from the germline V gene are GTSNPN and SVGIG (reference sequence). The CDR3 protein is CACEEKNSYEQYF. The CDR3 DNA is TGTGCCTGTGAAGAGAAGAACTCCTACGAGCAGTACTTC.

V and J are TRBV7-3 and TRBJ2-5; 12 bases fit TRBD2. The V segment lost 1 base and the J segment 5 bases; nucleotides outside the gene matches: 2. This CDR3 has 15 amino acids. CDR1 and CDR2 (germline): SGHTA, FQGTGA. CDR3 sequence: CASSLRLAGAETQYF. The CDR3, as DNA: TGTGCCAGCAGCTTAAGACTAGCGGGAGCGGAGACCCAGTACTTC.

The table lists this clone with a count of one. The gene calls are TRBV5-1 and TRBJ1-1; D might be TRBD1 (6 bases). Germline CDR1 is SGHRS and CDR2 is YFSETQ. Trimming stripped 4 bases from V and 1 base from J, with 14 bases between. The CDR3 has 15 amino acids. The CDR3 bases are TGCGCCAGCAGCCGCGGGCTGGGGGCGAACACTGAAGCTTTCTTT. Its protein is CASSRGLGANTEAFF.

The chain links TRBV4-3 to TRBJ1-1; D unresolved. Per the germline V gene, CDR1 is LGHNA and CDR2 is YSLEER. V lost 2 bases, J lost 9 bases, and 10 bases lay in between. This CDR3 contains 12 residues. The CDR3, as DNA: TGCGCCAGCAGCCAACGGGGTTTTAAAGCTTTCTTT. Its protein is CASSQRGFKAFF.

The rearrangement joins TRBV5-1 to TRBJ1-1, with D unclear. The CDR3 totals 13 residues. With 4 bases removed from V and 4 bases from J, the gap between germline ends came to 11 bases. The V gene's germline CDR1 is SGHRS and CDR2 YFSETQ. The CDR3 DNA reads TGCGCCAGCAGCGTTGACACCCGCACTGAAGCTTTCTTT. It is translated as CASSVDTRTEAFF.

This chain uses TRBV5-6 with TRBJ2-5; tentative D call: TRBD1 (5 bases). Germline V gene sequence: CDR1 SGHDT, CDR2 YYEEEE. The CDR3 is made up of 15 amino acids. The V gene lost 2 bases and the J gene lost 1 base, with 12 bases spanning the gap. The CDR3 region has the DNA TGTGCCAGCAGCTTTCCAGGGCAGGCCCAAGAGACCCAGTACTTC. It is translated as CASSFPGQAQETQYF.

V usage is TRBV7-3 and J usage is TRBJ2-3, with D possibly being TRBD2 (6 bases). Trimming shortened V by 4 bases and J by 9 bases, and 17 bases separated the two germline ends. The germline V gene encodes CDR1 SGHTA and CDR2 FQGTGA. The length of the CDR3 is 14 residues. CDR3 DNA: TGTGCCAGCAGCTCAGCGGGCGAGGCAATGACGCAGTATTTT. This translates into CASSSAGEAMTQYF.

The V call is TRBV9, the J call TRBJ1-1; 7 nucleotides agree with TRBD1. The CDR3 has 14 residues. Trimming at V came to 4 bases and at J to 3 bases, leaving 6 bases not matched to a gene. Per the germline V gene, CDR1 is SGDLS and CDR2 is YYNGEE. CDR3 residues: CASSPAGGYTEAFF. The CDR3 nucleotides are TGTGCCAGCAGCCCCGCAGGGGGGTACACTGAAGCTTTCTTT.

This clone was counted only a few times. As DNA, the CDR3 is TGTGCCAGCAGCCAAGATCTCCTCCCCGATACGCAGTATTTT. This sequence encodes CASSQDLLPDTQYF. V usage is TRBV14 and J usage is TRBJ2-3; D not resolved. CDR3 length: 14 residues. Germline-derived CDR1 and CDR2 are SGHDN and FVKESK. V was shortened by 0 bases and J by 6 bases, with 10 bases between the two germline ends.

J is TRBJ2-1 and V is TRBV7-9; D gene uncertain. The germline CDR1 and CDR2 sequences are SEHNR and FQNEAQ (reference sequence). V was pared by 3 bases and J by 7 bases, with 4 bases between. The CDR3 has 11 amino acids. In DNA form, the CDR3 reads TGTGCCAGCAGCTTTAGTAATGAGCAGTTCTTC. It translates to CASSFSNEQFF.

The gene calls are TRBV5-4 and TRBJ2-6, with D perhaps TRBD1 (6 bases). Germline CDR1 SGHNT, CDR2 YYREEE (reference sequence). This CDR3 region has 15 residues. V gave up 3 bases and J gave up 4 bases, with 11 bases separating them. The CDR3 bases are TGTGCCAGCAGCTGGGGGCGAACGGGGGCCAACGTCCTGACTTTC. This encodes CASSWGRTGANVLTF.

The rearrangement joins TRBV19 to TRBJ2-1; possible D gene TRBD1, 5 bases. Germline CDR1 is LNHDA and CDR2 is SQIVND (reference sequence). CDR3 length: 12 residues. V was clipped by 7 bases and J by 4 bases, with 8 bases between them. The chain's CDR3 is CASNRGYNEQFF. In nucleotides, the CDR3 is TGTGCCAGTAATAGGGGATACAATGAGCAGTTCTTC.